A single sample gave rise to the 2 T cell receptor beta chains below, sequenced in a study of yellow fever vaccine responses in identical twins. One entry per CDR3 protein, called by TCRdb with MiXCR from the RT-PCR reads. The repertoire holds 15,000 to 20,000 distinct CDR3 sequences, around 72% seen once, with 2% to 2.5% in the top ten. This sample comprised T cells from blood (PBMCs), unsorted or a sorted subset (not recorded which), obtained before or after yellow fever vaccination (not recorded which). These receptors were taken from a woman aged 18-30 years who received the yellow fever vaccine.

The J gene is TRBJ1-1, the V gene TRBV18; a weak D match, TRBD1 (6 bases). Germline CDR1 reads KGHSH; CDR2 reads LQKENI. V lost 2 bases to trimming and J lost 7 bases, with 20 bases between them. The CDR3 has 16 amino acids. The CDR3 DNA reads TGTGCCAGCTCACCAAAATGGGGGGCCTATGCCCGTGAAGCTTTCTTT. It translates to CASSPKWGAYAREAFF.

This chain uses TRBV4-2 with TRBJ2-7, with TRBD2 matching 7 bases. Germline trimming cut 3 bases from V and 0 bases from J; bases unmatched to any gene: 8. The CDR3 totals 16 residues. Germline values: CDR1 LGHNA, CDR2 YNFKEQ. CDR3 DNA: TGTGCCAGCAGCCAGGCTACCCGCGGGAGCTCCTACGAGCAGTACTTC. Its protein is CASSQATRGSSYEQYF.